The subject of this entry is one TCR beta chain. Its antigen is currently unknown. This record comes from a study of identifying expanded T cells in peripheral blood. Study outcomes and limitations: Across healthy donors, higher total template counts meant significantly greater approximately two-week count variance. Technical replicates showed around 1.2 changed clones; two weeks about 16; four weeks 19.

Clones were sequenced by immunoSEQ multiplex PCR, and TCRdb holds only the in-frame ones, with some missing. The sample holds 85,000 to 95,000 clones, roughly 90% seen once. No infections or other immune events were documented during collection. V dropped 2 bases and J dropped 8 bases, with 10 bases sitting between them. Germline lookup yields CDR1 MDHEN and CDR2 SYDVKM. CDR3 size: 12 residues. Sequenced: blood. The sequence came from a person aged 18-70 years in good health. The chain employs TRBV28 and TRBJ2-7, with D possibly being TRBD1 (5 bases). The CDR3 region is CASSLRQGQQYF. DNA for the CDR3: TGTGCCAGCAGTTTAAGGCAGGGCCAGCAGTACTTC.